This is a list of T cell receptor beta chains from one sample in a study of T-cell memory formation after mild COVID-19. TCRdb passed the 5' RACE reads through MiXCR, listing each CDR3 protein once. Of about 82,000 distinct CDR3 sequences in the sample, 9.5% to 15% are singletons; the top ten hold more than 35%. Specimen: PBMCs or a T cell subset sorted from them (not recorded which). All receptors derive from a man younger than 35 who had mild COVID-19 (a few samples of this study predate the infection). Cell type and time point are not known. The CDR3 runs from the conserved cysteine through the conserved F or W. Each record gives: V gene, clone size, J gene, D gene, CDR3 protein, CDR3 DNA. A D gene is named only where the DNA matches it firmly. The size of a clone is reported for some rows only, either as once, few or many, or as a class for expanded clones.

TRBV4-1,many,TRBJ2-1,-,CASSQGGYNEQFF,TGCGCCAGCAGCCAAGGGGGGTACAATGAGCAGTTCTTC
TRBV29-1,-,TRBJ2-1,TRBD2,CSVEKAGGPDEQFF,TGCAGCGTTGAAAAAGCGGGGGGGCCTGATGAGCAGTTCTTC
TRBV11-2,few,TRBJ2-2,TRBD2,CASSSHGGFVGELFF,TGTGCCAGCAGCTCGCACGGGGGGTTCGTCGGGGAGCTGTTTTTT
TRBV27,many,TRBJ2-2,-,CASEGVGGELFF,TGTGCCAGCGAAGGGGTAGGAGGGGAGCTGTTTTTT
TRBV7-9,few,TRBJ1-1,-,CASSAANTEAFF,TGTGCCAGCAGCGCGGCGAACACTGAAGCTTTCTTT
TRBV7-9,few,TRBJ1-2,-,CASSLGAPIYGYTF,TGTGCCAGCAGTCTGGGCGCCCCGATCTATGGCTACACCTTC
TRBV7-9,-,TRBJ2-1,-,CASSLRGDNEQFF,TGTGCCAGCAGCTTAAGGGGTGACAATGAGCAGTTCTTC
TRBV4-1,-,TRBJ1-1,-,CASSQAWVNTEAFF,TGCGCCAGCAGCCAGGCTTGGGTGAACACTGAAGCTTTCTTT
TRBV24-1,-,TRBJ2-1,TRBD2,CATRGLGLAGNNEQFF,TGTGCCACCAGGGGACTGGGACTAGCAGGAAACAATGAGCAGTTCTTC
TRBV5-1,few,TRBJ2-3,-,CASSSFGGNTDTQYF,TGCGCCAGCAGTTCTTTCGGCGGGAACACAGATACGCAGTATTTT
TRBV27,-,TRBJ1-4,-,CASSLEGTNEKLFF,TGTGCCAGCAGTTTAGAGGGGACTAATGAAAAACTGTTTTTT
TRBV20-1,many,TRBJ2-3,TRBD2,CSARAREGWTDTQYF,TGCAGTGCTAGAGCCCGGGAGGGTTGGACAGATACGCAGTATTTT
TRBV6-1,few,TRBJ2-5,-,CASTQITGILETQYF,TGTGCCAGCACTCAAATCACGGGGATCCTAGAGACCCAGTACTTC
TRBV5-4,few,TRBJ2-1,-,CASSPVRKGDNEQFF,TGTGCCAGCAGCCCAGTCAGGAAGGGGGACAATGAGCAGTTCTTC
TRBV7-9,many,TRBJ2-5,-,CASSLGALETQYF,TGTGCCAGCAGCTTGGGGGCTCTGGAGACCCAGTACTTC
TRBV7-9,few,TRBJ2-7,TRBD2,CASSFSGALREQYF,TGTGCCAGCAGCTTCAGCGGGGCCTTGCGAGAGCAGTACTTC
TRBV6-5,few,TRBJ1-1,-,CASSYSRGQGTEAFF,TGTGCCAGCAGTTACTCGAGGGGTCAGGGGACTGAAGCTTTCTTT
TRBV7-2,-,TRBJ2-3,-,CASSGADGPDTQYF,TGTGCCAGCAGCGGAGCCGACGGCCCAGATACGCAGTATTTT
TRBV5-1,few,TRBJ2-1,-,CASSFGVLENEQFF,TGCGCCAGCAGCTTCGGGGTCCTCGAGAATGAGCAGTTCTTC
TRBV20-1,-,TRBJ2-2,-,CSARRQITGELFF,TGCAGTGCTCGCCGACAGATCACCGGGGAGCTGTTTTTT
TRBV7-2,few,TRBJ1-1,TRBD1,CASSPGTGFLLDTEAFF,TGTGCCAGCAGCCCCGGGACAGGGTTTTTATTGGACACTGAAGCTTTCTTT
TRBV4-3,-,TRBJ2-1,-,CASSQGTRGNEQFF,TGCGCCAGCAGTCAGGGGACCCGTGGCAATGAGCAGTTCTTC
TRBV3-1,many,TRBJ2-1,TRBD1,CASSFDRVEQFF,TGTGCCAGCAGTTTCGACAGGGTCGAGCAGTTCTTC
TRBV6-2/TRBV6-3,few,TRBJ2-2,TRBD1,CASAGGYELFF,TGTGCCAGCGCAGGGGGCTATGAGCTGTTTTTT
TRBV27,few,TRBJ2-1,-,CASGSLGNEQFF,TGTGCCAGCGGCTCCCTAGGTAATGAGCAGTTCTTC
TRBV20-1,-,TRBJ2-4,TRBD2,CSAPGLADRAKNIQYF,TGCAGTGCACCAGGACTAGCGGATCGAGCCAAAAACATTCAGTACTTC
TRBV6-1,-,TRBJ2-3,-,CAGGGSPDTQYF,TGTGCCGGAGGGGGTTCGCCAGATACGCAGTATTTT
TRBV7-9,-,TRBJ2-2,-,CASSLPPGLQTGELFF,TGTGCCAGCAGCTTACCTCCGGGACTCCAAACCGGGGAGCTGTTTTTT
TRBV7-9,many,TRBJ1-1,-,CASSPNQVNTEAFF,TGTGCCAGCAGCCCGAACCAGGTGAACACTGAAGCTTTCTTT
TRBV4-3,few,TRBJ1-6,-,CASSQVQGSLYNSPLHF,TGCGCCAGCAGCCAAGTGCAGGGGTCCTTGTATAATTCACCCCTCCACTTT
TRBV6-6,few,TRBJ1-5,-,CASSYLAGTVSNQPQHF,TGTGCCAGCAGTTACTTGGCCGGGACGGTCAGCAATCAGCCCCAGCATTTT